These T cell receptor beta chains were read from a single sample in a study of post-analysis software for immune sequencing data. TCRdb passed the PCR reads through MiXCR, listing each CDR3 protein once. The sample lists 650,000 to 900,000 distinct CDR3 sequences; 46% were seen once. Source material: blood. These receptors all come from a girl between 10 and 17 years old with multiple sclerosis. Each CDR3 is given with its conserved first and last residue. The D gene is left open where the match is weak. The listing skips clone size in some rows; elsewhere it reads once, few, many or a size class.

J: TRBJ2-6
V: TRBV10-3
D: TRBD1
size: .
CDR3: CAISLGTGVLEGGTNVLTF
DNA: TGTGCCATCAGTCTCGGGACAGGGGTTCTCGAGGGGGGGACCAACGTCCTGACTTTC

J: TRBJ2-1
V: TRBV24-1
D: TRBD1
size: .
CDR3: CATSSPPIKDREEQFF
DNA: TGTGCCACCAGTTCCCCGCCTATTAAAGACAGGGAAGAGCAGTTCTTC

J: TRBJ2-5
V: TRBV9
D: TRBD2
size: .
CDR3: CASSVEGLGRETQYF
DNA: TGTGCCAGCAGCGTAGAGGGACTAGGTAGGGAGACCCAGTACTTC

J: TRBJ2-7
V: TRBV10-3
D: .
size: .
CDR3: CAISESRTGLGSYEQYF
DNA: TGTGCCATCAGTGAGTCCCGAACAGGGTTGGGCTCCTACGAGCAGTACTTC

J: TRBJ2-1
V: TRBV24-1
D: TRBD2
size: once
CDR3: CATSQASGGFYNEQFF
DNA: TGTGCCACCAGTCAGGCTAGCGGGGGGTTCTACAATGAGCAGTTCTTC

J: TRBJ2-5
V: TRBV27
D: TRBD2
size: .
CDR3: CASSLSGSGEQYF
DNA: TGTGCCAGCAGTCTAAGCGGGAGCGGTGAGCAGTACTTC

J: TRBJ1-2
V: TRBV29-1
D: .
size: few
CDR3: CSVVLSNQSPNYGYTF
DNA: TGCAGCGTTGTTCTTTCTAACCAATCCCCTAACTATGGCTACACCTTC

J: TRBJ2-7
V: TRBV11-1
D: .
size: few
CDR3: CASSSSPGSSYEQYF
DNA: TGTGCCAGCAGCTCCTCCCCCGGGTCCTCCTACGAGCAGTACTTC

J: TRBJ2-7
V: TRBV2
D: .
size: many
CDR3: CASSDDYEQYF
DNA: TGTGCCAGCAGCGACGACTACGAGCAGTACTTC

J: TRBJ2-5
V: TRBV6-5
D: .
size: once
CDR3: CASREGKQETQYF
DNA: TGTGCCAGCAGGGAAGGGAAGCAAGAGACCCAGTACTTC

J: TRBJ2-5
V: TRBV12-3/TRBV12-4
D: TRBD2
size: .
CDR3: CASSLEAGALGETQYF
DNA: TGTGCCAGCAGTTTGGAAGCGGGAGCGCTGGGAGAGACCCAGTACTTC

J: TRBJ2-1
V: TRBV30
D: .
size: .
CDR3: CAWTLSWPEQFF
DNA: TGTGCCTGGACCCTTAGCTGGCCGGAGCAGTTCTTC

J: TRBJ1-2
V: TRBV30
D: .
size: .
CDR3: CAWSVGDRSYGYTF
DNA: TGTGCCTGGAGTGTTGGGGACCGAAGCTATGGCTACACCTTC

J: TRBJ2-7
V: TRBV10-1
D: .
size: .
CDR3: CASSEGGHYEQYF
DNA: TGCGCCAGCAGTGAGGGCGGACACTACGAGCAGTACTTC

J: TRBJ2-3
V: TRBV7-3
D: TRBD2
size: many
CDR3: CASSLGGSPTDTQYF
DNA: TGTGCCAGCAGCTTAGGCGGGAGCCCCACAGATACGCAGTATTTT

J: TRBJ2-1
V: TRBV29-1
D: .
size: .
CDR3: CSVLAYNEQFF
DNA: TGCAGCGTCCTAGCGTACAATGAGCAGTTCTTC

J: TRBJ1-5
V: TRBV7-2
D: .
size: few
CDR3: CASSLGSFFSNQPQHF
DNA: TGTGCCAGCAGCTTAGGGTCTTTTTTCAGCAATCAGCCCCAGCATTTT

J: TRBJ2-1
V: TRBV9
D: .
size: .
CDR3: CASSPSGTYNEQFF
DNA: TGTGCCAGCAGCCCGTCCGGGACTTACAATGAGCAGTTCTTC

J: TRBJ2-1
V: TRBV28
D: .
size: .
CDR3: CASSLGAWLASDEQFF
DNA: TGTGCCAGCAGTTTAGGGGCATGGCTAGCGTCCGATGAGCAGTTCTTC

J: TRBJ2-7
V: TRBV28
D: .
size: few
CDR3: CASRRGTAGSYEQYF
DNA: TGTGCCAGCAGAAGGGGGACTGCCGGCTCCTACGAGCAGTACTTC

J: TRBJ2-1
V: TRBV6-6
D: TRBD2
size: few
CDR3: CASTLAGGPSEQFF
DNA: TGTGCCAGCACGTTAGCGGGAGGGCCGAGTGAGCAGTTCTTC

J: TRBJ2-5
V: TRBV5-4
D: TRBD2
size: few
CDR3: CASSSGGSSSETQYF
DNA: TGTGCCAGCAGCTCGGGGGGTAGTAGTAGTGAGACCCAGTACTTC

J: TRBJ1-5
V: TRBV12-3/TRBV12-4
D: .
size: .
CDR3: CASALGSNQPQHF
DNA: TGTGCCAGCGCCTTAGGAAGCAATCAGCCCCAGCATTTT

J: TRBJ2-3
V: TRBV12-3/TRBV12-4
D: .
size: .
CDR3: CASSSRVRTDTQYF
DNA: TGTGCCAGCAGTTCCCGAGTGCGAACAGATACGCAGTATTTT

J: TRBJ2-1
V: TRBV2
D: .
size: .
CDR3: CASSDPPSNEQFF
DNA: TGTGCCAGCAGTGACCCACCAAGCAATGAGCAGTTCTTC